Sequencing of this T cell receptor (beta chain) was carried out in a study of sequential checkpoint blockade in melanoma. Study overall: Patients were randomized 1:1 to nivolumab-then-ipilimumab or ipilimumab-then-nivolumab first-line. Each arm's sequence ended with maintenance nivolumab.

The protocol was immunoSEQ multiplex PCR, while the TCRdb copy is restricted to in-frame clones and leaves out a portion. The sample lists about 25,000 clones, 60% to 80% occurring once. This CDR3 is 12 amino acids long. V was clipped by 8 bases and J by 6 bases, with 16 bases between them. Germline V gene data show CDR1 as SQVTM and CDR2 as ANQGSEA. Treatment indicated: randomized to nivolumab then ipilimumab (arm A) or the reverse (arm B). Patients had received no earlier DNA-damaging chemotherapy. From thawed PBMCs, live CD3+CD8+ cells negative for CD19 and CD56 were sorted. The clonotype comes from a human donor with melanoma. The source was CD8+ T cells sorted from blood (inferred from file names), collected from a patient given nivolumab and ipilimumab in sequence. This chain joins TRBV29-1 and TRBJ2-5; D is perhaps TRBD2 (6 bases). This chain's CDR3 is CSPRRRAQTQYF. The CDR3 DNA sequence: TGCAGCCCACGGCGGAGGGCACAGACCCAGTACTTC.